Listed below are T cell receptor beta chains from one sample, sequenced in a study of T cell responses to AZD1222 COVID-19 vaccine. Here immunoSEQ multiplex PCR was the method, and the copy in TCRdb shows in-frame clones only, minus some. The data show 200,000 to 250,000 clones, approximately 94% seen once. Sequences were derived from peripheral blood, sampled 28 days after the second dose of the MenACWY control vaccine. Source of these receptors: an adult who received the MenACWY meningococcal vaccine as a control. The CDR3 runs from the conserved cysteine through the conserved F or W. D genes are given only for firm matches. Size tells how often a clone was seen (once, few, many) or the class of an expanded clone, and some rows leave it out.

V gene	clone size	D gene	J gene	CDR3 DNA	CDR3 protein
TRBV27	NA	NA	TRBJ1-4	TGTGCCAGCAGTTCCCGGGACATAAATGAAAAACTGTTTTTT	CASSSRDINEKLFF
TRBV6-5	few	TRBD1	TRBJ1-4	TGTGCCAGCAGCGGGACAGGACTTAATGAAAAACTGTTTTTT	CASSGTGLNEKLFF
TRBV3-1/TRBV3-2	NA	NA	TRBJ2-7	TGTGCCAGCAGCGCCAGCTCCTACGAGCAGTACTTC	CASSASSYEQYF
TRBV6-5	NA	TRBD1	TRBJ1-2	TGTGCCAGCAGTTACTCGGCAGGGGGGGTCGGCTACACCTTC	CASSYSAGGVGYTF
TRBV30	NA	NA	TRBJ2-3	TGTGCCTGGAGCTCGGGGACAGATACGCAGTATTTT	CAWSSGTDTQYF
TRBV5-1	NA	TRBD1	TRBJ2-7	TGCGCCAGCAGCTTGGGCTCGGGACAGATCTACGAGCAGTACTTC	CASSLGSGQIYEQYF
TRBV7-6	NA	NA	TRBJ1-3	TGTGCCAGCAGCCAAGCTGAAGCTTTCGGAGACACCATATATTTT	CASSQAEAFGDTIYF
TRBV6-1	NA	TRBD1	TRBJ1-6	TGTGCCAGCAGTGAACTAGCAGGGGGAAATTCACCCCTCCACTTT	CASSELAGGNSPLHF
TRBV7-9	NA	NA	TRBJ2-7	TGTGCCAGCAGCTTAGGGGCCTACGAGCAGTACTTC	CASSLGAYEQYF
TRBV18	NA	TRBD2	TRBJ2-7	TGTGCCAGCTCACCGACCCGCTTGAGCGGGAGCTACGAGCAGTACTTC	CASSPTRLSGSYEQYF
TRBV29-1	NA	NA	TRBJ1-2	TGCAGCGTTGAAGCCCTCGACAGGCATAACTATGGCTACACCTTC	CSVEALDRHNYGYTF
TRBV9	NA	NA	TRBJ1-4	TGTGCCAGCAGCGAAACCGGGGGTAATGATGAAAAACTGTTTTTT	CASSETGGNDEKLFF
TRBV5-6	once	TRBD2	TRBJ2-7	TGTGCCAGCAGCCTGGGACTAGCGGAATACGAGCAGTACTTC	CASSLGLAEYEQYF
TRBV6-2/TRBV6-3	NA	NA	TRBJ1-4	TGTGCCAGCAGCTCCGGAGAAACTGCAACTAATGAAAAACTGTTTTTT	CASSSGETATNEKLFF
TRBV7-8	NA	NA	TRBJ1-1	TGTGCCAGCAGCCAGCCAAGCCTCGAAGCTTTCTTT	CASSQPSLEAFF
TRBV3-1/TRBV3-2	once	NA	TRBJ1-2	TGTGCCAGCAGCCAGTTGGATGGCTACACCTTC	CASSQLDGYTF
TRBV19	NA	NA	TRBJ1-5	TGTGCCAGTAAAATGGTCGGACAGATGGGTCAGCCCCAGCATTTT	CASKMVGQMGQPQHF
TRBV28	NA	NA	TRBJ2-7	TGTGCCAGCAGTCCAGGCCTCGAGCAGTACTTC	CASSPGLEQYF
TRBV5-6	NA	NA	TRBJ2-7	TGTGCCAGCAGCCGGGACTACGAGCAGTACTTC	CASSRDYEQYF
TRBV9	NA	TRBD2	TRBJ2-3	TGTGCCAGCAGCGTAGTAGGTAGCGGGGCCACAGATACGCAGTATTTT	CASSVVGSGATDTQYF
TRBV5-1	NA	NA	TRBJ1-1	TGCGCCAGCAGCTTGGGTTTAGTACGGACAAACACTGAAGCTTTCTTT	CASSLGLVRTNTEAFF
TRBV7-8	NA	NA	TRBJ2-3	TGTGCCAGCAGCTTCAGGTCGGGACTTACAGATACGCAGTATTTT	CASSFRSGLTDTQYF
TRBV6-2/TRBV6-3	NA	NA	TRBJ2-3	TGTGCCAGCAGTGCCGCCGGGGGGCTAGTGGATACGCAGTATTTT	CASSAAGGLVDTQYF
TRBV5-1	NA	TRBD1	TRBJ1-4	TGCGCCAGCAGCTCCGGACAGGGCCGCACGAGGCAACTGTTTTTT	CASSSGQGRTRQLFF